Following are 24 T cell receptor beta chains from one sample sequenced in a study of CD8 T cells in ankylosing spondylitis. Study results and limitations: Apparently characteristic of ankylosing spondylitis blood was a TCR beta motif (about eight highly homologous variants).

These TCRs are of unknown antigen specificity. TCRdb re-called the 5' RACE reads with MiXCR, one entry per CDR3 protein. The repertoire consists of more than 300,000 distinct CDR3 sequences, with 6.5% to 10% occurring once and the leading ten covering 14% to 15%. The sequencing input was blood, either unsorted or a sorted T cell fraction (not recorded which). The receptor set was obtained from a male donor with ankylosing spondylitis.

J is TRBJ2-3 and V is TRBV2; D ambiguous. The CDR3 has 16 residues. Germline V lookup: CDR1 SNHLY, CDR2 FYNNEI. V shed 8 bases and J shed 0 bases, with 18 bases lying between them. The CDR3 spells CASSQLGSISTDTQYF. CDR3 bases: TGTGCCAGCTCGCAGTTGGGTAGTATTAGCACAGATACGCAGTATTTT.

This chain joins TRBV20-1 and TRBJ2-7; D tentatively fits TRBD1 or TRBD2 (5 bases each). Germline CDR1 reads DFQATT; CDR2 reads SNEGSKA (reference sequence). The CDR3 is 14 residues long. The CDR3 sequence: CSGSSAGTDYEQYF. CDR3 DNA: TGCAGCGGATCGAGTGCCGGGACGGACTACGAGCAGTACTTC.

The chain couples TRBV3-1 to TRBJ1-4, with D maybe TRBD1 (5 bases). Germline CDR1 reads LGHDT; CDR2 reads YNNKEL (reference sequence). The CDR3 length is 15 residues. Between the trimmed V and J ends, which lost 3 bases and 8 bases, there was a span of 16 bases. Here the CDR3 DNA reads TGTGCCAGCAGCCACTCCTCAGAGGGGAAAGAAAAACTGTTTTTT. Translation gives CASSHSSEGKEKLFF.

This clonotype has more than one count but fewer than ten. The chain employs TRBV4-1 and TRBJ2-1; 10 nucleotides line up with TRBD2. The CDR3 covers 16 residues. V dropped 2 bases and J dropped 7; count of bases not matched to a gene: 8. Looked up from germline, CDR1 is MGHRA and CDR2 is YSYEKL. Written as DNA, the CDR3 is TGCGCCAGCAGCCAACCGAGCGGGAGGGCTGGGAATGAGCAGTTCTTC. It translates to CASSQPSGRAGNEQFF.

This clonotype was seen only a few times. CDR3 sequence (DNA): TGCGCCAGCAGCGTCGACAGCTACAATGAGCAGTTCTTC. Amino acid sequence: CASSVDSYNEQFF. The chain carries TRBV5-1 and TRBJ2-1; a weak D match, TRBD1 (5 bases). V was pared by 4 bases and J by 3 bases, with 8 bases between. The CDR3 loop spans 13 amino acids. Germline assignment: CDR1 SGHRS and CDR2 YFSETQ.

This clonotype has at least ten counts. The chain combines TRBV29-1 with TRBJ2-7; D may be TRBD1 or TRBD2 (5 bases each). V lost 4 bases, J lost 4 bases, and 14 bases lay in between. The CDR3 contains 13 residues. Germline V gives CDR1 SQVTM, CDR2 ANQGSEA. CDR3 nucleotide sequence: TGCAGCGTTGTAGGGGACGGATCTTACGAGCAGTACTTC. Its protein product is CSVVGDGSYEQYF.

This clonotype has at least ten counts. The genes are TRBV7-2 and TRBJ1-2, with D uncertain. The CDR3 sequence is 14 residues long. The V gene's germline CDR1 is SGHTA and CDR2 FQGNSA. The germline V and J ends were trimmed by 4 bases and 4 bases, with 13 bases remaining between them. This CDR3 reads CASSYLPESYGYTF. CDR3 in DNA: TGTGCCAGCAGCTATCTCCCCGAAAGCTATGGCTACACCTTC.

This clonotype occurred many times. The V and J genes are TRBV12-3 or TRBV12-4 and TRBJ1-2; no clear D gene. The CDR3 extends over 14 amino acids. V lost 6 bases and J lost 8, with 19 bases in between. The CDR3 loop reads CASSPGRGFSGYTF. The CDR3 bases are TGTGCCAGCAGCCCTGGACGGGGTTTTTCGGGCTACACCTTC.

The chain combines TRBV20-1 with TRBJ2-7; 7 positions match TRBD2. The V and J ends lost 2 bases and 0 bases, in that order; junction bases with no gene match: 4. Germline V lookup: CDR1 DFQATT, CDR2 SNEGSKA (reference sequence). The CDR3 consists of 14 residues. CDR3 DNA: TGCAGTGCTAGACGACGGGACTACTCCTACGAGCAGTACTTC. Translated, it gives CSARRRDYSYEQYF.

This clonotype was seen more than once but under ten times. CDR3 sequence reads: CASSLALTSSSGKGHGELFF. DNA of the CDR3: TGTGCCAGCAGCTTAGCGCTAACCTCGTCATCAGGGAAGGGGCACGGGGAGCTGTTTTTT. V usage is TRBV11-1 and J usage is TRBJ2-2; possibly TRBD1 for D (5 bases). Trimming took 0 bases from V and 7 from J, leaving 27 bases between them. There are 20 residues in the CDR3. Germline CDR1 SGHAT, CDR2 FQDESV (reference sequence).

This clonotype was seen ten or more times. The CDR3 nucleotides read TGTGCCAGCAAGCAGGGTACCACCGGGGAGCTGTTTTTT. Translation gives CASKQGTTGELFF. This rearrangement joins TRBV6-1 to TRBJ2-2; the D gene is possibly TRBD1 (5 bases). CDR1 and CDR2 from the germline V gene are MNHNS and SASEGT. This CDR3 region has 13 residues. The V and J ends lost 7 bases and 4 bases respectively, with 10 bases between them.

This clonotype was seen a few times. The chain carries TRBV20-1 and TRBJ2-7; TRBD2 aligns across 8 bases. The CDR3 has 13 amino acids. From germline, CDR1 is DFQATT and CDR2 SNEGSKA (reference sequence). Trimming at V came to 3 bases and at J to 3 bases, leaving 4 bases not matched to a gene. The chain's CDR3 is CSASSGTLYEQYF. As DNA, the CDR3 is TGCAGTGCTAGTAGCGGGACCCTCTACGAGCAGTACTTC.

This clonotype was counted a few times. The genes are TRBV2 and TRBJ2-7, with D perhaps matching TRBD1 (6 bases). The CDR3 has 13 residues. Germline V gene data show CDR1 as SNHLY and CDR2 as FYNNEI. V lost 6 bases to trimming and J lost 7 bases, with 16 bases between them. The CDR3 DNA reads as TGTGCCAGCAGCCCCAGGGGATCTGGGGAGCAGTACTTC. The encoded protein is CASSPRGSGEQYF.

Comment on this clonotype: Its ends do not fully match the called genes, so a read error is possible. The chain recombines TRBV4-1 with TRBJ1-2; no clear D. This CDR3 has 14 residues. Germline V gene data show CDR1 as MGHRA and CDR2 as YSYEKL. As DNA, the CDR3 is TGCGCCAGCAGCCAAGATTTTCCCCAGGCCCCGGTCGCCTTC. This codes for CASSQDFPQAPVAF.

The V gene is TRBV6-1, the J gene TRBJ2-1; D call uncertain. The V end was cut by 6 bases, the J end by 0 bases, with 15 bases between. The CDR3 has 16 residues. Germline assignment: CDR1 MNHNS and CDR2 SASEGT. CDR3 sequence (DNA): TGTGCCAGCAGGCTGTGGGCAGATTACTCCTACAATGAGCAGTTCTTC. This sequence encodes CASRLWADYSYNEQFF.

The rearrangement joins TRBV19 to TRBJ1-5, with D possibly TRBD1 on 5 matching bases. Trimming took off 4 bases at V and 0 bases at J, with 16 bases between the two ends. CDR3 length: 17 amino acids. Germline V gene sequence: CDR1 LNHDA, CDR2 SQIVND (reference sequence). CDR3 region: CASSTDMLGPSNQPQHF. The DNA of the CDR3 is TGTGCCAGTAGTACGGACATGCTAGGCCCTAGCAATCAGCCCCAGCATTTT.

This clonotype has ten or more counts. This rearrangement joins TRBV5-1 to TRBJ2-3; D gene unclear. Germline V gene data show CDR1 as SGHRS and CDR2 as YFSETQ. CDR3 length: 13 residues. V was clipped by 0 bases and J by 6 bases, with 8 bases between them. CDR3 in amino acids: CASSLEVPDTQYF. In DNA form, the CDR3 reads TGCGCCAGCAGCTTGGAGGTGCCGGATACGCAGTATTTT.

The rearrangement joins TRBV20-1 to TRBJ2-3; 9 bases fit TRBD2. The ends lost 3 bases at V and 5 bases at J; junction bases unmatched: 12. Germline CDR1 and CDR2: DFQATT and SNEGSKA (reference sequence). CDR3 length: 16 residues. CDR3 protein: CSASPSSSGARDTQYF. CDR3 sequence (DNA): TGCAGTGCTAGTCCCTCGTCTAGCGGGGCAAGAGATACGCAGTATTTT.

The chain recombines TRBV20-1 with TRBJ2-1; 12 bases agree with TRBD2. V shed 0 bases, J shed 6 bases, and the junction held 9 bases outside the gene matches. The CDR3 runs to 17 residues. Germline lookup yields CDR1 DFQATT and CDR2 SNEGSKA (reference sequence). DNA for the CDR3: TGCAGTGCTAGAGATGCAACAGGACTAGCGGGACCCAATGAGCAGTTCTTC. It translates to CSARDATGLAGPNEQFF.

This clonotype has a count of ten or more. J is TRBJ2-1 and V is TRBV9; D not certain. Trimming took 0 bases from V and 0 from J, leaving 4 bases between them. CDR3 size: 14 residues. CDR1 and CDR2 from the germline V gene are SGDLS and YYNGEE. The CDR3 loop is CASSVASSYNEQFF. The CDR3 DNA reads as TGTGCCAGCAGCGTAGCTTCCTCCTACAATGAGCAGTTCTTC.

This clonotype was picked up a small number of times. The chain has TRBV6-1 and TRBJ2-7; 12 nucleotides match TRBD1. The CDR3 spans 16 residues. J was trimmed by 0 bases and V by 7 bases; bases with no gene match: 7. From germline, CDR1 is MNHNS and CDR2 SASEGT. CDR3 DNA: TGTGCCAGCACGGGACAGGGGGCGATTAGCTCCTACGAGCAGTACTTC. This translates into CASTGQGAISSYEQYF.

This clonotype turned up a few times. This sequence joins TRBV11-2 and TRBJ1-5; D gene ambiguous. CDR1 is SGHAT, CDR2 FQNNGV, per germline. The ends were cut back, 0 bases at V and 5 bases at J, with 5 bases in the middle. This CDR3 contains 13 residues. The DNA of the CDR3 is TGTGCCAGCAGCTTAGATGGGGATCAGCCCCAGCATTTT. Translation gives CASSLDGDQPQHF.

The CDR3 region is CASSLGTGGAVVETQYF. For the CDR3, the DNA is TGTGCCAGCAGTTTAGGGACAGGGGGTGCCGTGGTAGAGACCCAGTACTTC. The chain employs TRBV12-3 or TRBV12-4 and TRBJ2-5; 10 bases fit TRBD1. This CDR3 is 17 amino acids long. Trimming took 1 base from V and 4 from J; bases not matched to a gene: 9.

This clonotype has a handful of counts. The J gene is TRBJ2-1, the V gene TRBV15; TRBD2 might be the D (6 bases). Deletions cut 8 bases from V and 2 bases from J, with 10 bases between. The CDR3 spans 13 residues. The V gene's germline CDR1 is LNHNV and CDR2 YYDKDF (reference sequence). CDR3 protein: CATRETAYNEQFF. The CDR3 bases are TGTGCCACCCGGGAGACTGCCTACAATGAGCAGTTCTTC.